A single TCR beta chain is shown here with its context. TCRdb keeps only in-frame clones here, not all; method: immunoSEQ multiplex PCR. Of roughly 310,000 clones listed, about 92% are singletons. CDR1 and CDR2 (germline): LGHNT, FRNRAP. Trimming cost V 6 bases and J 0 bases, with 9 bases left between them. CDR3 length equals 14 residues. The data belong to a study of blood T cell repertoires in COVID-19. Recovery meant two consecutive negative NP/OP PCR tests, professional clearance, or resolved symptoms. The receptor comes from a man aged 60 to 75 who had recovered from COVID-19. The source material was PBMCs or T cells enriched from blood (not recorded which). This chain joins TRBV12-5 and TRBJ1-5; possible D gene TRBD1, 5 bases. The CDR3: CASGGLDSNQPQHF. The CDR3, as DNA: TGTGCTAGTGGGGGGCTCGATAGCAATCAGCCCCAGCATTTT.